The 25 T cell receptor beta chains presented below share a single source sample, sequenced in a study of CD8+CD57+ T cells in acquired aplastic anemia. The study profiled TCR beta VDJ and CDR3 using genomic DNA as template. TCRdb fed the reads into MiXCR, producing one record per CDR3 protein. Of around 160,000 distinct CDR3 sequences listed, around half were seen once; the top ten hold approximately 2.9%. Patients picked for sequencing had shown CD8+CD57+ cell expansion detected by flow cytometry. What was sequenced was sorted CD4+, CD8+, or CD8+CD57+ T cells (not recorded which) from PBMCs. These receptors were taken from a human donor with aplastic anemia.

In its sample, this clonotype was seen many times. CDR3 protein: CASTPSGRGDNQPQHF. Here the CDR3 DNA reads TGTGCCAGTACACCATCCGGCAGGGGAGACAATCAGCCCCAGCATTTT. This rearrangement joins TRBV19 to TRBJ1-5, with D possibly being TRBD1 (6 bases). The CDR3 contains 16 residues. Germline V gene lookup returns CDR1 LNHDA and CDR2 SQIVND (reference sequence). Deletions cut 7 bases from V and 3 bases from J, with 19 bases between.

The CDR3 region has the DNA TGTGCCAGCAATATAGACAGGGGTGACACTGAAGCTTTCTTT. Translation: CASNIDRGDTEAFF. This sequence joins TRBV7-8 and TRBJ1-1; 8 bases fit TRBD1. In germline, CDR1 is SGHVS, CDR2 FQNEAQ. This CDR3 has 14 amino acids. J was trimmed by 3 bases and V by 7 bases; bases with no gene match: 7.

This clonotype has at least ten counts. This sequence joins TRBV27 and TRBJ1-2; D call uncertain. This CDR3 has 12 amino acids. Germline V gene data show CDR1 as MNHEY and CDR2 as SMNVEV (reference sequence). Trimming removed 0 bases at V and 5 bases at J, with 4 bases between. The DNA for the CDR3 is TGTGCCAGCAGTTTATCAGGGTATGGCTACACCTTC. Its translation: CASSLSGYGYTF.

This clonotype was picked up a small number of times. This chain connects TRBV30 to TRBJ2-3, with 7 bases identical to TRBD2. Per the germline V gene, CDR1 is GTSNPN and CDR2 is SVGIG (reference sequence). The ends lost 5 bases at V and 3 bases at J; junction bases unmatched: 8. This CDR3 is built from 14 residues. The CDR3 sequence is CAWGGGRGTDTQYF. CDR3 in DNA: TGTGCCTGGGGGGGGGGGAGAGGGACAGATACGCAGTATTTT.

The rearrangement links TRBV10-3 to TRBJ1-1, with TRBD1 matching 10 bases. Germline-derived CDR1 and CDR2 are ENHRY and SYGVKD. J was trimmed by 5 bases and V by 11 bases; bases with no gene match: 2. The CDR3 totals 11 residues. The CDR3 sequence: CAVDRGTEAFF. CDR3 coding DNA: TGTGCCGTGGACAGGGGGACTGAAGCTTTCTTT.

V is TRBV7-9 and J is TRBJ2-3, with TRBD2 as a possible D gene (5 bases). This CDR3 is built from 13 residues. The germline V gene has CDR1 SEHNR and CDR2 FQNEAQ (reference sequence). V was cut by 7 bases and J by 6 bases, with 14 bases left in between. The CDR3 DNA sequence: TGTGCCAGCACCCCCGGGGAAGTGGATACGCAGTATTTT. Protein product: CASTPGEVDTQYF.

This rearrangement joins TRBV3-1 to TRBJ1-2; 10 positions match TRBD1. Germline V CDR1 and CDR2: LGHDT, YNNKEL (reference sequence). This CDR3 contains 16 residues. Trimming cost V 0 bases and J 9 bases; bases outside gene matches: 10. CDR3 sequence (DNA): TGTGCCAGCAGCCAAGATCGACAGGGGGCGCTAGTCTGCTACACCTTC. This gives the protein CASSQDRQGALVCYTF.

This clonotype was seen repeatedly, ten times or more. This sequence joins TRBV3-1 and TRBJ1-2; D remains unclear. V was shortened by 3 bases and J by 8 bases, with 10 bases between the two germline ends. Germline V lookup: CDR1 LGHDT, CDR2 YNNKEL (reference sequence). The CDR3 loop spans 12 amino acids. CDR3 sequence reads: CASSHPTGGYTF. CDR3 nucleotide sequence: TGTGCCAGCAGCCACCCCACGGGCGGCTACACCTTC.

Only one count was recorded for this clonotype. The gene calls are TRBV2 and TRBJ2-7, with D perhaps matching TRBD2 (6 bases). Germline loops: CDR1 SNHLY, CDR2 FYNNEI. V lost 5 bases and J 1 base, leaving 15 bases between the germline ends. The CDR3 is made up of 15 amino acids. This CDR3 reads CASSPNGGGSYEQYF. The CDR3 DNA follows: TGTGCCAGCAGTCCTAACGGGGGTGGGTCCTACGAGCAGTACTTC.

The genes are TRBV7-6 and TRBJ2-7; TRBD2 matches 8 bases. The CDR3 loop spans 16 amino acids. The V gene end was trimmed by 7 bases and the J gene end by 2 bases; junction bases not matched to a gene: 13. Looked up from germline, CDR1 is SGHVS and CDR2 is FNYEAQ. The chain's CDR3 is CASTPPGGGGPYEQYF. The CDR3 nucleotides are TGTGCCAGCACCCCTCCCGGGGGCGGGGGGCCCTACGAGCAGTACTTC.

The V gene is TRBV9, the J gene TRBJ2-3, with TRBD2 identical over 9 bases. The CDR3 totals 14 residues. Trimming cost V 10 bases and J 3 bases; bases outside gene matches: 9. In germline, CDR1 is SGDLS, CDR2 YYNGEE. The chain's CDR3 is CAGNVAGETDTQYF. DNA of the CDR3: TGTGCCGGCAACGTAGCGGGAGAGACAGATACGCAGTATTTT.

The V gene is TRBV15, the J gene TRBJ1-4; possibly TRBD1 for D (5 bases). Trimming pared 5 bases from V and 8 bases from J, leaving 15 bases between. CDR3 length: 14 amino acids. CDR1 is LNHNV, CDR2 YYDKDF, per germline (reference sequence). In nucleotides, the CDR3 is TGTGCCACCAGCGGAGGGACGGTTTGCGAAAAACTGTTTTTT. As protein: CATSGGTVCEKLFF. Drawing the rest from reference TRBV15 and TRBJ1-4, the complete variable domain is DAMVIQNPRYQVTQFGKPVTLSCSQTLNHNVMYWYQQKSSQAPKLLFHYYDKDFNNEADTPDNFQSRRPNTSFCFLDIRSPGLGDTAMYLCATSGGTVCEKLFFGSGTQLSVL.

This chain joins TRBV19 and TRBJ1-5; 9 bases line up with TRBD1. CDR3 length: 15 residues. Trimming at V came to 6 bases and at J to 4 bases, leaving 7 bases not matched to a gene. The germline V gene encodes CDR1 LNHDA and CDR2 SQIVND (reference sequence). The CDR3 region is CASRRRDRVNQPQHF. CDR3 in DNA: TGTGCCAGTAGGCGGAGGGACAGGGTAAATCAGCCCCAGCATTTT.

This clonotype was picked up many times. This rearrangement joins TRBV10-2 to TRBJ1-1; D is uncertain. Germline loops: CDR1 WSHSY, CDR2 SAAADI. The CDR3 has 12 amino acids. The V end was cut by 10 bases, the J end by 1 base, with 10 bases between. The CDR3 region is CATQQANTEAFF. The CDR3 DNA follows: TGCGCCACCCAGCAGGCGAACACTGAAGCTTTCTTT.

The chain joins TRBV7-2 to TRBJ1-5; D is unclear. Germline V gene lookup returns CDR1 SGHTA and CDR2 FQGNSA. V dropped 3 bases and J dropped 4 bases, with 7 bases sitting between them. The CDR3 loop spans 13 amino acids. In DNA, the CDR3 is TGTGCCAGCAGCTTCCAGGAAAATCAGCCCCAGCATTTT. It translates to CASSFQENQPQHF.

In its sample, this clonotype was seen a few times. V usage is TRBV10-3 and J usage is TRBJ1-1, with 8 bases identical to TRBD1. Germline CDR1 reads ENHRY; CDR2 reads SYGVKD. After removal of 2 bases from V and 4 bases from J, the junction contained 3 bases not matched to a gene. The CDR3 consists of 14 residues. The CDR3, as DNA: TGTGCCATCAGTGAGCTACAGGGGGGCACTGAAGCTTTCTTT. It translates to CAISELQGGTEAFF.

The rearrangement joins TRBV10-1 to TRBJ1-1; D remains unclear. Germline V gene lookup returns CDR1 WNHNN and CDR2 SYGVQD (reference sequence). There are 14 residues in the CDR3. The germline V and J ends were trimmed by 4 bases and 1 base, with 10 bases remaining between them. The CDR3 DNA follows: TGCGCCAGCAGTGCCGCGAGAGGGAACACTGAAGCTTTCTTT. It encodes CASSAARGNTEAFF.

Worth noting for this clonotype: A much larger clone sits a single nucleotide away, making a read error possible. The rearrangement joins TRBV2 to TRBJ1-5; D not certain. Germline V lookup: CDR1 SNHLY, CDR2 FYNNEI. The CDR3 loop spans 13 amino acids. This CDR3 reads CAISLDRLQPQHF. Written as DNA, the CDR3 is TGTGCCATCAGTTTGGACCGGTTGCAGCCCCAGCATTTT.

The chain uses TRBV25-1 and TRBJ1-6; D possibly corresponds to TRBD1 (6 bases). The CDR3 is 16 amino acids. The V end was cut by 10 bases, the J end by 7 bases, with 23 bases between. Germline V gene data show CDR1 as MGHDK and CDR2 as SYGVNS. CDR3 sequence (DNA): TGTGCCACCACTCCTGGGGGGCGCTTTGGGAATTCACCCCTCCACTTT. It encodes CATTPGGRFGNSPLHF.

This clonotype was counted only a few times. The CDR3 sequence: CASSLGSGYPHNEQFF. CDR3 DNA sequence: TGTGCCAGCAGTTTAGGGTCTGGGTATCCCCACAATGAGCAGTTCTTC. The chain is built from TRBV28 and TRBJ2-1; D is unclear. The CDR3 has 16 amino acids. Trimming stripped 2 bases from V and 5 bases from J, with 16 bases between. The germline gives CDR1 MDHEN, CDR2 SYDVKM. Full variable domain (remainder filled in from reference TRBV28 and TRBJ2-1): DVKVTQSSRYLVKRTGEKVFLECVQDMDHENMFWYRQDPGLGLRLIYFSYDVKMKEKGDIPEGYSVSREKKERFSLILESASTNQTSMYLCASSLGSGYPHNEQFFGPGTRLTVL.

This clonotype has more than one count but fewer than ten. A much larger clone sits a single nucleotide away, making a read error possible. The CDR3 carries no conserved terminal phenylalanine or tryptophan, so it likely arises from a read error. V usage is TRBV12-3 or TRBV12-4 and J usage is TRBJ2-7; the D gene is possibly TRBD1 (5 bases). This CDR3 is built from 14 residues. Trimming cost V 2 bases and J 3 bases, with 11 bases left between them. CDR3 DNA sequence: TGTGCCAGCAGTTTAACAGGATCCCACTACGAGCAGTACCTC. Encoded protein: CASSLTGSHYEQYL.

The J gene is TRBJ1-3, the V gene TRBV2; possible D gene TRBD1, 5 bases. The V end was cut by 2 bases, the J end by 0 bases, with 11 bases between. Germline CDR1 SNHLY, CDR2 FYNNEI. This CDR3 comprises 16 residues. The CDR3 loop reads CASSERRGSSGNTIYF. Written as DNA, the CDR3 is TGTGCCAGCAGTGAACGGAGGGGAAGCTCTGGAAACACCATATATTTT.

The chain recombines TRBV29-1 with TRBJ2-3, with D uncertain. CDR1 and CDR2 (germline): SQVTM, ANQGSEA. Trimming removed 4 bases from V and 0 bases from J, with 14 bases in between. The CDR3 loop spans 15 amino acids. The CDR3 is CSVAPMSASTDTQYF. The CDR3 region has the DNA TGCAGCGTTGCCCCCATGAGTGCTAGCACAGATACGCAGTATTTT.

The rearrangement joins TRBV5-1 to TRBJ2-7, with TRBD1 matching 11 bases. Germline V gene data show CDR1 as SGHRS and CDR2 as YFSETQ. This CDR3 is built from 15 residues. With V trimmed by 4 bases and J by 3 bases, 6 bases remained unmatched. The CDR3 bases are TGCGCCAGCAGCAAGGGACAGGGGGGTAGCTACGAGCAGTACTTC. Amino acid sequence: CASSKGQGGSYEQYF.

This clonotype was seen repeatedly, ten times or more. This may be a read error, as it is one base from a much larger clone. This rearrangement joins TRBV15 to TRBJ2-7, with D perhaps TRBD1 or TRBD2 (5 bases each). CDR3 length: 14 residues. Germline V lookup: CDR1 LNHNV, CDR2 YYDKDF (reference sequence). The CDR3 spells CATSRDPGTYGQYF. The CDR3 nucleotides read TGTGCCACCAGCAGAGATCCGGGGACCTACGGGCAGTACTTC. The variable domain in full, with the rest retrieved from reference TRBV15 and TRBJ2-7, is DAMVIQNPRYQVTQFGKPVTLSCSQTLNHNVMYWYQQKSSQAPKLLFHYYDKDFNNEADTPDNFQSRRPNTSFCFLDIRSPGLGDTAMYLCATSRDPGTYGQYFGPGTRLTVT.